These 3 T cell receptor beta chains were sequenced from one sample in a study of T cell responses to AZD1222 COVID-19 vaccine. Method: immunoSEQ multiplex PCR; TCRdb's copy keeps in-frame clones and lacks some. The sample has tens of thousands of clones, approximately 92% seen once; the top ten hold 9% to 9.5%. Material: peripheral blood, obtained 28 days after the second AZD1222 dose. The receptors stem from an adult who received the AZD1222 COVID-19 vaccine.

This chain uses TRBV19 with TRBJ1-3, with D unclear. V shed 5 bases and J shed 2 bases, with 10 bases lying between them. There are 14 residues in the CDR3. Germline V gene data show CDR1 as LNHDA and CDR2 as SQIVND (reference sequence). The CDR3 DNA reads as TGTGCCAGTAGTTATGGCAGCCCTGGAAACACCATATATTTT. Protein: CASSYGSPGNTIYF.

The chain couples TRBV19 to TRBJ1-1; perhaps TRBD1 as D (5 bases). Germline lookup yields CDR1 LNHDA and CDR2 SQIVND (reference sequence). Trimming removed 5 bases at V and 1 base at J, with 14 bases between. This CDR3 has 15 residues. CDR3: CASSASRVGNTEAFF. The CDR3 region has the DNA TGTGCCAGTAGTGCCTCCAGGGTGGGGAACACTGAAGCTTTCTTT.

This chain links TRBV6-5 with TRBJ2-4, with D possibly TRBD2 on 5 matching bases. The CDR3 is made up of 15 amino acids. Germline V gene data show CDR1 as MNHEY and CDR2 as SVGAGI. V lost 4 bases, J lost 0 bases, and 10 bases lay in between. The CDR3 loop reads CASSSERLAKNIQYF. As DNA, the CDR3 is TGTGCCAGCAGTTCCGAGCGGTTAGCCAAAAACATTCAGTACTTC.